Each of the 5 T cell receptor beta chains below was sequenced from the same sample in a study of cytomegalovirus exposure and HLA in healthy donors. PCR was performed using 60 Vbeta and 13 Jbeta primers. Using immunoSEQ multiplex PCR, the repertoire was profiled, and TCRdb retains in-frame clones only, with some absent. The sample yields about 150,000 clones, about four fifths seen once. The sample was PBMCs. The receptors shown here come from a man aged 25 to 40 in good health and CMV-seropositive.

This clone was found once. The CDR3 is CASSMSQGPLSNYGYTF. CDR3 in DNA: TGTGCCAGTAGTATGTCCCAGGGGCCTCTGTCTAACTATGGCTACACCTTC. This chain uses TRBV19 with TRBJ1-2, with D possibly matching TRBD1 (6 bases). Germline CDR1 and CDR2: LNHDA and SQIVND (reference sequence). V was shortened by 3 bases and J by 0 bases, with 17 bases between the two germline ends. CDR3 length equals 17 residues.

The V and J genes are TRBV30 and TRBJ2-1; TRBD2 agrees at 9 bases. CDR1 is GTSNPN, CDR2 SVGIG, per germline (reference sequence). Trimming cost V 5 bases and J 2 bases; bases outside gene matches: 4. The CDR3 totals 14 residues. The chain's CDR3 is CAWGTSRTYNEQFF. The CDR3 DNA sequence: TGTGCCTGGGGGACTAGCAGAACCTACAATGAGCAGTTCTTC.

V is TRBV30 and J is TRBJ2-7; no firm D call. CDR3 length equals 14 residues. Trimming left V 0 bases short and J 2 bases short, with 11 bases between. Germline V gene sequence: CDR1 GTSNPN, CDR2 SVGIG (reference sequence). CDR3 sequence (DNA): TGTGCCTGGAGTGTTGGGTACAGTCCCTACGAGCAGTACTTC. Protein sequence: CAWSVGYSPYEQYF.

The chain combines TRBV10-2 with TRBJ1-3, with 8 bases fitting TRBD1. V shed 9 bases, J shed 0 bases, and the junction held 4 bases outside the gene matches. CDR1 is WSHSY, CDR2 SAAADI, per germline. The CDR3 runs to 14 residues. Here the CDR3 reads CASRDRSSGNTIYF. CDR3 DNA: TGCGCCAGTAGGGACAGGAGCTCTGGAAACACCATATATTTT.

The chain recombines TRBV5-6 with TRBJ1-1; a weak D match, TRBD1 (5 bases). The V gene lost 0 bases and the J gene lost 6 bases, with 9 bases spanning the gap. The CDR3 has 13 amino acids. Germline CDR1 and CDR2: SGHDT and YYEEEE. The CDR3 sequence: CASSLVGVAEAFF. The CDR3, as DNA: TGTGCCAGCAGCTTGGTAGGGGTCGCTGAAGCTTTCTTT.